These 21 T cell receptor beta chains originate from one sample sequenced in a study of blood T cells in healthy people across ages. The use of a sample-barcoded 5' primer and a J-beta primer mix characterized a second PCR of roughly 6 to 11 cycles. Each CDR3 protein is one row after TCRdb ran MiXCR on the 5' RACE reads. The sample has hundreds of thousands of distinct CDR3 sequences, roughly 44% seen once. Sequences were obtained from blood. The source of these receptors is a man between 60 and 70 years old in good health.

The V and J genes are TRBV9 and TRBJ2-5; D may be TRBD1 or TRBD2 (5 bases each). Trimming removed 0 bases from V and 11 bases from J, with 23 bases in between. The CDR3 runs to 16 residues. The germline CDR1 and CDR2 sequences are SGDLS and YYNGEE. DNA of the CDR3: TGTGCCAGCAGCGTAGGGGGGACCCCGCTCCTTGATGAGCAGTACTTC. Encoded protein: CASSVGGTPLLDEQYF.

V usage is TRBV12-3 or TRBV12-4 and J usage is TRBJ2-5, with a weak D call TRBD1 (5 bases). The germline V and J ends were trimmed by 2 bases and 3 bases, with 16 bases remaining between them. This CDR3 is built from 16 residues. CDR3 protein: CASSLLLGAGKETQYF. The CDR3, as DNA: TGTGCCAGCAGTTTATTGCTAGGGGCCGGAAAAGAGACCCAGTACTTC.

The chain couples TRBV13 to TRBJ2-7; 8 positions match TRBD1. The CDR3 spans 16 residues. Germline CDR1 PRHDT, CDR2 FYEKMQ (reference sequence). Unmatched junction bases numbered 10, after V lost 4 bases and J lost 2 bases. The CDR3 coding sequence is TGTGCCAGCAGCTCCATTCCCGGGACAGGAACCTACGAGCAGTACTTC. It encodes CASSSIPGTGTYEQYF.

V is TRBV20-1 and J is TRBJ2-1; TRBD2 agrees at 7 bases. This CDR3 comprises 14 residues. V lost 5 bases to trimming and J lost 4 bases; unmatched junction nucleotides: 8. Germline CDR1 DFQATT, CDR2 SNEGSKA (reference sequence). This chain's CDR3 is CSASREEVYNEQFF. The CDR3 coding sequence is TGCAGTGCTTCCCGGGAGGAGGTGTACAATGAGCAGTTCTTC.

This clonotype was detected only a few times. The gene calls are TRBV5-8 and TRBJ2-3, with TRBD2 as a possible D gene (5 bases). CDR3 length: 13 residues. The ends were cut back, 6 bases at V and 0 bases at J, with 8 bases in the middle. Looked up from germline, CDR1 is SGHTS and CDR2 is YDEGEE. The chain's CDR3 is CASTRGSTDTQYF. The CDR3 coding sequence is TGTGCCAGCACCCGGGGAAGCACAGATACGCAGTATTTT.

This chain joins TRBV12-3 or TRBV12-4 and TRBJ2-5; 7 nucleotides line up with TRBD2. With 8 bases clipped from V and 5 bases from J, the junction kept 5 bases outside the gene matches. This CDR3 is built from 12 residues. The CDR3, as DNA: TGTGCCAGCTCCACTAGCGTGGAGACCCAGTACTTC. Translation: CASSTSVETQYF.

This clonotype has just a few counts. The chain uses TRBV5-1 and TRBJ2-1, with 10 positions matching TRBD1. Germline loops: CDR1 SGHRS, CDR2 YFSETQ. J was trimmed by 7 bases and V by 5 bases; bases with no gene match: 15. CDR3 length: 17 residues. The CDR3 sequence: CASSLLSGQGNLNEQFF. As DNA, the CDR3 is TGCGCCAGCAGTTTGCTGTCGGGACAGGGGAATTTAAATGAGCAGTTCTTC.

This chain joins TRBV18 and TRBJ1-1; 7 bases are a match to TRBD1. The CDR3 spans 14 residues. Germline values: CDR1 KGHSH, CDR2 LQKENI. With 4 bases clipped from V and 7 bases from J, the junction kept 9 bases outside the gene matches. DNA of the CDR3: TGTGCCAGCTCACTACGTAATCGACAGGGTGAAGCTTTCTTT. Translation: CASSLRNRQGEAFF.

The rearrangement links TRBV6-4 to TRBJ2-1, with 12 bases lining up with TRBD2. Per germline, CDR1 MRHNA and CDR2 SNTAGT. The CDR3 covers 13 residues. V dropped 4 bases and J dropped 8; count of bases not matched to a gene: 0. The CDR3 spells CASSGLAGDEQFF. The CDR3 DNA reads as TGTGCCAGCAGTGGACTAGCGGGGGATGAGCAGTTCTTC.

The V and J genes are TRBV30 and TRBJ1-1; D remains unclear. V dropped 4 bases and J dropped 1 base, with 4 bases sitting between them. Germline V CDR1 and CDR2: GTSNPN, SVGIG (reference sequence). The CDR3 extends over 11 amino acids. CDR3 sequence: CAWNGNTEAFF. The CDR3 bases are TGTGCCTGGAACGGGAACACTGAAGCTTTCTTT.

CDR3 in amino acids: CASSQDKLGTGGDYGYTF. DNA for the CDR3: TGCGCCAGCAGCCAAGATAAGTTGGGGACAGGGGGTGACTATGGCTACACCTTC. The chain uses TRBV4-3 and TRBJ1-2; 11 bases match TRBD1. The CDR3 is 18 amino acids. The V gene's germline CDR1 is LGHNA and CDR2 YSLEER. V shed 0 bases and J 3 bases; nucleotides not matched to a gene: 9.

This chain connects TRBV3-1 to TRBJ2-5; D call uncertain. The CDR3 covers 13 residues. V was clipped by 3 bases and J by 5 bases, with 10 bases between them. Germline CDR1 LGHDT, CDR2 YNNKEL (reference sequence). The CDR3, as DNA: TGTGCCAGCAGCCATTTCGTTTCGGAGACCCAGTACTTC. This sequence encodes CASSHFVSETQYF.

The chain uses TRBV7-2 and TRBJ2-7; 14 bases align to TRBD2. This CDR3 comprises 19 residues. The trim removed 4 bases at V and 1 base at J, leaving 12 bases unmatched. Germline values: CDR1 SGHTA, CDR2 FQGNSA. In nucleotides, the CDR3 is TGTGCCAGCAGCTCCAACACGGGACTAGCGGGGGCACGATCCTACGAGCAGTACTTC. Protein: CASSSNTGLAGARSYEQYF.

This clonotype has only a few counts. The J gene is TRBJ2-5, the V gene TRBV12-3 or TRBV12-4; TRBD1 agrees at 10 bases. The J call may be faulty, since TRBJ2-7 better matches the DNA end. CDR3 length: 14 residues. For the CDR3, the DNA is TGTGCCAGCAGTTTACCGGGACAGGGGCTCGAGCAGTACTTC. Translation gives CASSLPGQGLEQYF.

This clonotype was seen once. CDR3 sequence (DNA): TGTGCCAGCAGTTTAGCGGGGGTACATACGCAGTATTTT. As protein: CASSLAGVHTQYF. This chain links TRBV6-2 or TRBV6-3 with TRBJ2-3; 9 positions match TRBD2. The germline CDR1 and CDR2 sequences are MNHEY and SVGEGT. The CDR3 is made up of 13 amino acids. V shed 4 bases and J 7 bases; nucleotides not matched to a gene: 3.

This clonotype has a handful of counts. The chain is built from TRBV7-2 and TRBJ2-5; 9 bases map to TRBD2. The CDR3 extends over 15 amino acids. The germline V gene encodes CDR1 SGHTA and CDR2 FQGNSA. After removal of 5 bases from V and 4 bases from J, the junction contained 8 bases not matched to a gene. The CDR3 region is CASSMLAGRVETQYF. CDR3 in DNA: TGTGCCAGCAGCATGCTAGCGGGGAGGGTAGAGACCCAGTACTTC.

CDR3 protein: CSAGSGGVITDTQYF. The CDR3 DNA is TGCAGTGCCGGAAGCGGCGGGGTGATCACAGATACGCAGTATTTT. The chain combines TRBV20-1 with TRBJ2-3; the D gene is possibly TRBD2 (6 bases). The CDR3 covers 15 residues. Looked up from germline, CDR1 is DFQATT and CDR2 is SNEGSKA (reference sequence). V shed 6 bases and J shed 2 bases, with 18 bases lying between them.

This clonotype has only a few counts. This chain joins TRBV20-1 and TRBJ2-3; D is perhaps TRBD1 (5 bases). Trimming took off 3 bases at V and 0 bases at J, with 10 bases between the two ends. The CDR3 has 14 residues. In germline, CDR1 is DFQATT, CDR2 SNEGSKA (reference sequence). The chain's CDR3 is CSARGLTSTDTQYF. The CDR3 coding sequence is TGCAGTGCTAGGGGGCTAACTAGCACAGATACGCAGTATTTT.

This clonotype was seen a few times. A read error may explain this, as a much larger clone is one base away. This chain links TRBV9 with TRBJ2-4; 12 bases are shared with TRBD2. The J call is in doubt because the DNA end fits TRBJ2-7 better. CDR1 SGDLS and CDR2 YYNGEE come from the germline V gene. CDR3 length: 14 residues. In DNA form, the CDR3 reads TGTGCCAGCAGCGCACTAGCGGGGGGCTACGAGCAGTACTTC. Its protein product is CASSALAGGYEQYF.

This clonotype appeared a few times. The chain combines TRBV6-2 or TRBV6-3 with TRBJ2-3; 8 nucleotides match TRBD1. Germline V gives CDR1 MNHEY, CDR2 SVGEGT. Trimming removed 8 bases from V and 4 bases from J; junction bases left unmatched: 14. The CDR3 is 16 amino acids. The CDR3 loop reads CASQGFGRGLPDTQYF. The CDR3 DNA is TGTGCCAGCCAGGGCTTTGGCAGGGGGCTGCCAGATACGCAGTATTTT.

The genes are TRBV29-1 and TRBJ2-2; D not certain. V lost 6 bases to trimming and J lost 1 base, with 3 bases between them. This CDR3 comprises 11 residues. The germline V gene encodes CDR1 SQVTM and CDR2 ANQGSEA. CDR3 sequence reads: CSVENTGELFF. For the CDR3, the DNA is TGCAGCGTGGAGAACACCGGGGAGCTGTTTTTT.